This T cell receptor beta chain stems from a study of T cell responses to AZD1222 COVID-19 vaccine. Some clones are missing from TCRdb's copy, which holds only in-frame ones; the method was immunoSEQ multiplex PCR. Among some 130,000 clones, approximately 90% were seen once, and the ten largest hold roughly 1.5%. The material sequenced was peripheral blood, taken on day 0 of AZD1222 vaccination. This TCR came from an adult in good health.

The CDR3 region is CASSLGETQYF. CDR3 DNA: TGTGCCAGCAGTTTGGGAGAGACCCAGTACTTC. This chain uses TRBV28 with TRBJ2-5, with D uncertain. V lost 3 bases to trimming and J lost 4 bases, with 3 bases between them. Germline CDR1 and CDR2: MDHEN and SYDVKM. The CDR3 totals 11 residues. The variable domain in full, with the rest retrieved from reference TRBV28 and TRBJ2-5, is DVKVTQSSRYLVKRTGEKVFLECVQDMDHENMFWYRQDPGLGLRLIYFSYDVKMKEKGDIPEGYSVSREKKERFSLILESASTNQTSMYLCASSLGETQYFGPGTRLLVL.